This T cell receptor (beta chain) is from a study of blood T cell repertoires in COVID-19. Study information: COVID-19 samples collected from the United States, Italy and Spain covered acute and convalescent phases. Sources were T cells, B-cell-depleted T cells, or PBMCs; the material itself was cDNA or gDNA.

How the authors handled the data: Amplification of reference gene primers was used by the study to estimate nucleated cell counts. Profiling relied on immunoSEQ multiplex PCR, and the TCRdb table lists in-frame clones only, not all of them. V, J and clone size are taken as reported in that table, and D and trimming were inferred from the DNA itself. Of 200,000 or so clones in the sample, about 81% were seen once. CDR3 length: 15 amino acids. Trimming cost V 4 bases and J 5 bases; bases outside gene matches: 10. Germline V gene sequence: CDR1 MNHEY, CDR2 SVGAGI. The origin of this receptor is a man aged 30-40 years with active or convalescent COVID-19. The chain uses TRBV6-5 and TRBJ2-7; 8 nucleotides align to TRBD2. Sequenced material: peripheral blood. The DNA for the CDR3 is TGTGCCAGCAGTTTAAGGAGCGGGGGAGGTAACGAGCAGTACGTC. Its translation is CASSLRSGGGNEQYV.